This is a list of T cell receptor beta chains from one sample in a study of cytomegalovirus exposure and HLA in healthy donors. Clones were sequenced by immunoSEQ multiplex PCR, and TCRdb holds only the in-frame ones, with some missing. This sample has about 330,000 clones, with 70% to 90% found just once. Source material: PBMCs. The receptors were gathered from a woman under 30 in good health and CMV-seronegative. Both conserved end residues are part of each CDR3. The D gene is left open where the match is weak. The listing skips clone size in some rows; elsewhere it reads once, few, many or a size class.

clone_size: NA; v_call: TRBV2; d_call: TRBD1; j_call: TRBJ1-5; cdr3_length: 13; cdr3_nt: TGTGCCAGCAGTGGTTATAAGGGACAGGGCCAGCATTTT; cdr3_aa: CASSGYKGQGQHF
clone_size: NA; v_call: TRBV30; d_call: NA; j_call: TRBJ1-1; cdr3_length: 13; cdr3_nt: TGTGCCTGGAGGAGAGGATCGGAGACTGAAGCTTTCTTT; cdr3_aa: CAWRRGSETEAFF
clone_size: NA; v_call: TRBV7-7; d_call: TRBD1; j_call: TRBJ1-3; cdr3_length: 12; cdr3_nt: TGTGCTAGCAGCCCGGACAGGAACACCATATATTTT; cdr3_aa: CASSPDRNTIYF
clone_size: NA; v_call: TRBV7-8; d_call: NA; j_call: TRBJ2-3; cdr3_length: 18; cdr3_nt: TGTGCCAGCAGCTTAGCGGCCGCGTTGGTAGCGGGCACAGATACGCAGTATTTT; cdr3_aa: CASSLAAALVAGTDTQYF
clone_size: NA; v_call: TRBV11-2; d_call: TRBD2; j_call: TRBJ2-1; cdr3_length: 17; cdr3_nt: TGTGCCAGCAGCTCTGGGGCTAGCGGGAGTGGAATCAATGAGCAGTTCTTC; cdr3_aa: CASSSGASGSGINEQFF
clone_size: few; v_call: TRBV6-5; d_call: NA; j_call: TRBJ2-3; cdr3_length: 14; cdr3_nt: TGTGCCAGCAGTTACTCGTTGGAGCCAGATACGCAGTATTTT; cdr3_aa: CASSYSLEPDTQYF
clone_size: NA; v_call: TRBV14; d_call: TRBD2; j_call: TRBJ2-7; cdr3_length: 14; cdr3_nt: TGTGCCAGCAGCCTAGCGGGAAGCTCCTACGAGCAGTACTTC; cdr3_aa: CASSLAGSSYEQYF
clone_size: NA; v_call: TRBV2; d_call: TRBD2; j_call: TRBJ2-1; cdr3_length: 18; cdr3_nt: TGTGCCAGCAGTACCGGACTAGCGGGTGTAAGCTCCTACAATGAGCAGTTCTTC; cdr3_aa: CASSTGLAGVSSYNEQFF
clone_size: NA; v_call: TRBV30; d_call: NA; j_call: TRBJ1-4; cdr3_length: 16; cdr3_nt: TGTGCCTGGAGTAACGGCCGGGATAGGAACAATGAAAAACTGTTTTTT; cdr3_aa: CAWSNGRDRNNEKLFF
clone_size: NA; v_call: TRBV28; d_call: NA; j_call: TRBJ1-5; cdr3_length: 14; cdr3_nt: TGTGCCAGCAGTTCAGGACAGCACAATCAGCCCCAGCATTTT; cdr3_aa: CASSSGQHNQPQHF
clone_size: NA; v_call: TRBV28; d_call: NA; j_call: TRBJ2-7; cdr3_length: 14; cdr3_nt: TGTGCCAGCAGTTTGAGGCTCGGGGGGCGAGAGCAGTACTTC; cdr3_aa: CASSLRLGGREQYF
clone_size: NA; v_call: TRBV7-2; d_call: TRBD1; j_call: TRBJ2-2; cdr3_length: 15; cdr3_nt: TGTGCCAGCAGCTTCGGACAGGGTGGAGACGGGGAGCTGTTTTTT; cdr3_aa: CASSFGQGGDGELFF
clone_size: NA; v_call: TRBV6-6; d_call: NA; j_call: TRBJ2-5; cdr3_length: 14; cdr3_nt: TGTGCCAGCACCATTGAACCTACCCGTGAGACCCAGTACTTC; cdr3_aa: CASTIEPTRETQYF
clone_size: NA; v_call: TRBV5-4; d_call: TRBD2; j_call: TRBJ2-1; cdr3_length: 14; cdr3_nt: TGTGCCAGCAGCTGGGGGAGGGCCTACAATGAGCAGTTCTTC; cdr3_aa: CASSWGRAYNEQFF
clone_size: NA; v_call: TRBV4-3; d_call: TRBD2; j_call: TRBJ2-1; cdr3_length: 15; cdr3_nt: TGCGCCAGCAGCCCAACTAGCGGGAGTTCCAATGAGCAGTTCTTC; cdr3_aa: CASSPTSGSSNEQFF
clone_size: NA; v_call: TRBV28; d_call: TRBD1; j_call: TRBJ2-7; cdr3_length: 11; cdr3_nt: TGTGCCAGCACCGACAGGGCCAAGCAGTACTTC; cdr3_aa: CASTDRAKQYF